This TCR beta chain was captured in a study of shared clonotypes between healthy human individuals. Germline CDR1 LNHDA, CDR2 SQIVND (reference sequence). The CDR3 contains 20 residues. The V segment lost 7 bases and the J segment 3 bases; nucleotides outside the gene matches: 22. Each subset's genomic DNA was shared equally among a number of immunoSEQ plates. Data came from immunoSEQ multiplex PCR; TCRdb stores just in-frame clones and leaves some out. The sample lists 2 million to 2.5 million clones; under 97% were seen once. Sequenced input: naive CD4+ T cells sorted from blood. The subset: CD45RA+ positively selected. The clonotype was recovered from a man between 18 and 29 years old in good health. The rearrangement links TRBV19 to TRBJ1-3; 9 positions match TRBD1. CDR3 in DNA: TGTGCCAGTATGCGGGGTAACATTGTGGGGACAGGGCGACGTGGAAACACCATATATTTT. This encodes CASMRGNIVGTGRRGNTIYF.